This TCR beta chain was sequenced for a study of cytomegalovirus exposure and HLA in healthy donors. Turning to the study itself: Inside one of the first data releases sat tens of millions of unique TCRs taken from HLA-typed donors. Most genotyped donors, roughly 80% of some 400, had Caucasian-associated genetic ancestry.

Note on this clone: Its antigen is not known.

Broader study findings: Upon later analysis, TCR association rates were observed to vary by HLA locus, being highest for DRB1 and lowest for HLA-C.

PCR primers comprised 60 Vbeta and 13 Jbeta primers. Profiling relied on immunoSEQ multiplex PCR, and the TCRdb table lists in-frame clones only, not all of them. The sample includes 140,000 to 150,000 clones, about 80% of them seen just once. The CDR3 covers 15 residues. Trimming removed 4 bases at V and 6 bases at J, with 18 bases between. CDR1 is SGHTA and CDR2 is FQGNSA in the germline V gene. The TCR comes from a middle-aged man in good health and CMV-seronegative. Source material: PBMCs. The chain uses TRBV7-2 and TRBJ1-2, with D possibly TRBD1 on 6 matching bases. The CDR3, as DNA: TGTGCCAGCAGCTCCCCCGGGGGGCGTTATAATGGCTACACCTTC. This codes for CASSSPGGRYNGYTF.